A single sample is the source of the 14 T cell receptor beta chains below, sequenced in a study of T cell repertoires in cytomegalovirus infection (dated by TCRdb to between 2017 and 2020). This sample was sequenced with an Illumina HiSeq 1500. TCRdb redid the processing of the public reads, applying fastp at Q25 and MiXCR, and retained in-frame beta chains. Rows are unified per CDR3 protein, each entry keeping the most common DNA and genes. The table for this sample lists about 600,000 distinct CDR3 sequences; 20% to 25% of them were counted only once. The ten largest account for less than 9.5% of the sample. Sequencing was performed on CD8+ T cells from PBMCs. All receptors derive from a human donor in good health (CMV status not recorded). Some clones in this sample may be carry-over from other donors' samples.

The rearrangement joins TRBV7-3 to TRBJ1-5, with 8 bases aligning to TRBD1. Germline V gene lookup returns CDR1 SGHTA and CDR2 FQGTGA. The CDR3 loop spans 16 amino acids. Trimming cost V 5 bases and J 7 bases; bases outside gene matches: 13. In nucleotides, the CDR3 is TGTGCCAGCAGCGGGGCAGGGGGCGCGTTGGGACAGCCCCAGCATTTT. It yields the protein CASSGAGGALGQPQHF. The full variable domain, its missing parts supplied by reference TRBV7-3 and TRBJ1-5, is GAGVSQTPSNKVTEKGKYVELRCDPISGHTALYWYRQSLGQGPEFLIYFQGTGAADDSGLPNDRFFAVRPEGSVSTLKIQRTERGDSAVYLCASSGAGGALGQPQHFGDGTRLSIL.

This chain joins TRBV7-9 and TRBJ2-3; TRBD1 agrees at 9 bases. The V segment lost 9 bases and the J segment 0 bases; nucleotides outside the gene matches: 1. The CDR3 covers 13 residues. Germline values: CDR1 SEHNR, CDR2 FQNEAQ (reference sequence). The CDR3 nucleotides are TGTGCCAGGGGGACAGGGAGCACAGATACGCAGTATTTT. Protein product: CARGTGSTDTQYF.

The chain recombines TRBV4-1 with TRBJ2-7; weak D call: TRBD2 (6 bases). The CDR3 runs to 16 residues. Germline CDR1 and CDR2: MGHRA and YSYEKL. V was shortened by 0 bases and J by 0 bases, with 12 bases between the two germline ends. Written as DNA, the CDR3 is TGCGCCAGCAGCCAAGACAGCCTGGGGGGCTCCTACGAGCAGTACTTC. This encodes CASSQDSLGGSYEQYF.

The V call is TRBV20-1, the J call TRBJ2-3; D possibly corresponds to TRBD2 (5 bases). Germline V lookup: CDR1 DFQATT, CDR2 SNEGSKA (reference sequence). V lost 5 bases and J lost 5, with 11 bases in between. The CDR3 sequence is 12 residues long. The CDR3 spells CSAAGVGDTQYF. The DNA for the CDR3 is TGCAGTGCTGCGGGCGTGGGAGATACGCAGTATTTT.

The chain combines TRBV23-1 with TRBJ2-7; a possible D gene is TRBD1 (6 bases). TRBV23-1 has ORF status, its function being uncertain. The CDR3 contains 16 residues. V was shortened by 0 bases and J by 6 bases, with 18 bases between the two germline ends. CDR3 in DNA: TGCGCCAGCAGTCAATCACAGGGTTTCCAGGGCGCCGAGCAGTACTTC. Protein product: CASSQSQGFQGAEQYF.

For this clonotype: A read error is possible here, since a much larger clone lies one base away. The chain links TRBV4-1 to TRBJ2-1; D gene ambiguous. This CDR3 region has 15 residues. Germline CDR1 MGHRA, CDR2 YSYEKL. The CDR3 sequence is CANSQSLTNRNEQFF. The CDR3 DNA reads as TGCGCCAACAGCCAAAGCTTGACAAACCGAAATGAGCAGTTCTTC.

This clonotype was counted many times. The chain joins TRBV7-2 to TRBJ2-2; 9 bases map to TRBD2. J lost 3 bases, V lost 5 bases, and 7 bases had no gene match. The germline V gene encodes CDR1 SGHTA and CDR2 FQGNSA. This CDR3 has 16 amino acids. The CDR3 here is CASSDLTSGYTGELFF. In DNA form, the CDR3 reads TGTGCCAGCAGCGACCTAACTAGCGGGTACACCGGGGAGCTGTTTTTT.

Only a few counts were recorded for this clonotype. V gene TRBV5-6 combines with J gene TRBJ2-5; D might be TRBD1 (6 bases). Trimming shortened V by 4 bases and J by 4 bases, and 23 bases separated the two germline ends. Germline V gene lookup returns CDR1 SGHDT and CDR2 YYEEEE. CDR3 length: 17 residues. CDR3 nucleotide sequence: TGTGCCAGCAGCATTCAACAGGGTTTCGAAAGTAGAGAGACCCAGTACTTC. Amino acid sequence: CASSIQQGFESRETQYF. Looking up the rest from reference TRBV5-6 and TRBJ2-5 gives the full variable domain: DAGVTQSPTHLIKTRGQQVTLRCSPKSGHDTVSWYQQALGQGPQFIFQYYEEEERQRGNFPDRFSGHQFPNYSSELNVNALLLGDSALYLCASSIQQGFESRETQYFGPGTRLLVL.

The chain combines TRBV6-1 with TRBJ2-7; D is possibly TRBD1 (5 bases). This CDR3 spans 16 amino acids. In germline, CDR1 is MNHNS, CDR2 SASEGT. Trimming left V 1 base short and J 1 base short, with 14 bases between. The CDR3 nucleotides are TGTGCCAGCAGTGAAGTGGCCAGGGATCTTTCCTACGAGCAGTACGTC. Its protein product is CASSEVARDLSYEQYV.

This clonotype has at least ten counts. This chain connects TRBV4-1 to TRBJ1-1; TRBD1 agrees at 9 bases. Trimming at V came to 1 base and at J to 0 bases, leaving 3 bases not matched to a gene. The CDR3 runs to 16 residues. CDR1 and CDR2 (germline): MGHRA, YSYEKL. CDR3 amino acids: CASSQGGTGLNTEAFF. The CDR3 DNA sequence: TGCGCCAGCAGCCAAGGGGGGACAGGGCTGAACACTGAAGCTTTCTTT.

The chain combines TRBV6-1 with TRBJ1-2; D is perhaps TRBD1 (6 bases). V lost 5 bases and J 2 bases, leaving 12 bases between the germline ends. The CDR3 totals 14 residues. Germline V gene lookup returns CDR1 MNHNS and CDR2 SASEGT. CDR3 protein: CASSYDRQNYGYTF. In DNA form, the CDR3 reads TGTGCCAGCAGTTACGACAGGCAGAACTATGGCTACACCTTC.

The chain joins TRBV7-9 to TRBJ2-3; D is possibly TRBD2 (6 bases). CDR3 size: 14 residues. Per germline, CDR1 SEHNR and CDR2 FQNEAQ (reference sequence). The V and J ends lost 1 base and 5 bases respectively, with 10 bases between them. The CDR3 sequence is CASSLGRGGDTQYF. The CDR3 DNA follows: TGTGCCAGCAGCTTAGGCCGGGGAGGAGATACGCAGTATTTT.

This sequence joins TRBV25-1 and TRBJ2-1; D unresolved. There are 13 residues in the CDR3. Germline CDR1 reads MGHDK; CDR2 reads SYGVNS. Trimming cost V 5 bases and J 2 bases, with 7 bases left between them. The CDR3 loop reads CASSQAAYNEQFF. The CDR3 DNA reads as TGTGCCAGCAGTCAAGCAGCCTACAATGAGCAGTTCTTC.

This sequence joins TRBV13 and TRBJ2-5; the D is unclear. V was pared by 4 bases and J by 4 bases, with 10 bases between. CDR3 size: 13 residues. Germline CDR1 and CDR2: PRHDT and FYEKMQ (reference sequence). This CDR3 is CASSSNMGETQYF. CDR3 nucleotides: TGTGCCAGCAGCTCGAACATGGGAGAGACCCAGTACTTC.